The next 28 T cell receptor beta chains were all read from a single sample in a study of cytomegalovirus exposure and HLA in healthy donors. PCR amplification relied on 60 Vbeta primers (plus 13 Jbeta primers). Profiling relied on immunoSEQ multiplex PCR, and the TCRdb table lists in-frame clones only, not all of them. The sample has fewer than 100,000 clones, and its top ten clones hold roughly 1.5%. The sequenced sample consisted of PBMCs. The source is a woman in her fifties or sixties in good health and CMV-seronegative.

This rearrangement joins TRBV5-4 to TRBJ2-5; D not certain. Trimming left V 4 bases short and J 1 base short, with 8 bases between. Germline CDR1 reads SGHNT; CDR2 reads YYREEE (reference sequence). The CDR3 is made up of 13 amino acids. Written as DNA, the CDR3 is TGTGCCAGCAGCCCCCCGTCCCAAGAGACCCAGTACTTC. It codes for CASSPPSQETQYF.

This rearrangement joins TRBV13 to TRBJ2-1, with 7 bases that match TRBD2. V shed 1 base and J 7 bases; nucleotides not matched to a gene: 7. The germline V gene has CDR1 PRHDT and CDR2 FYEKMQ (reference sequence). This CDR3 is built from 15 residues. The CDR3 nucleotides read TGTGCCAGCAGCTTAGTGGGAGGGCCCTGGAATGAGCAGTTCTTC. Protein: CASSLVGGPWNEQFF.

This sequence joins TRBV11-2 and TRBJ2-5, with 12 bases fitting TRBD2. This CDR3 spans 16 amino acids. After removal of 4 bases from V and 2 bases from J, the junction contained 5 bases not matched to a gene. Germline V gene data show CDR1 as SGHAT and CDR2 as FQNNGV. CDR3 amino acids: CASSSTGLAGQETQYF. For the CDR3, the DNA is TGTGCCAGCAGCTCAACAGGACTAGCGGGGCAAGAGACCCAGTACTTC.

The genes are TRBV6-5 and TRBJ2-7; D ambiguous. Trimming shortened V by 1 base and J by 2 bases, and 12 bases separated the two germline ends. CDR1 and CDR2 (germline): MNHEY, SVGAGI. CDR3 size: 15 residues. DNA for the CDR3: TGTGCCAGCAGTTACTTGTCAGGTCCTACCTACGAGCAGTACTTC. Translated: CASSYLSGPTYEQYF.

The V call is TRBV10-2, the J call TRBJ2-5; D is possibly TRBD1 (6 bases). Germline V gives CDR1 WSHSY, CDR2 SAAADI. V was shortened by 4 bases and J by 1 base, with 10 bases between the two germline ends. This CDR3 is 14 amino acids long. The CDR3 here is CASSATRGQETQYF. In DNA, the CDR3 is TGCGCCAGCAGTGCGACCAGGGGCCAAGAGACCCAGTACTTC.

The chain joins TRBV19 to TRBJ2-1; 11 nucleotides line up with TRBD2. V shed 6 bases and J 0 bases; nucleotides not matched to a gene: 4. Germline V CDR1 and CDR2: LNHDA, SQIVND (reference sequence). The CDR3 is made up of 16 amino acids. CDR3 protein: CASRSSGRTSYNEQFF. The CDR3 coding sequence is TGTGCCAGTAGGTCTAGCGGGAGGACCTCCTACAATGAGCAGTTCTTC.

The chain couples TRBV7-9 to TRBJ1-1; TRBD1 might be the D (5 bases). With 1 base removed from V and 2 bases from J, the gap between germline ends came to 14 bases. This CDR3 is built from 16 residues. Germline CDR1 is SEHNR and CDR2 is FQNEAQ (reference sequence). The CDR3 here is CASSLGAGGVNTEAFF. The CDR3 nucleotides are TGTGCCAGCAGCTTAGGGGCTGGAGGGGTCAACACTGAAGCTTTCTTT.

The chain has TRBV6-5 and TRBJ2-1; D call uncertain. The germline gives CDR1 MNHEY, CDR2 SVGAGI. The CDR3 runs 15 residues. The V gene lost 2 bases and the J gene lost 6 bases, with 14 bases spanning the gap. In DNA form, the CDR3 reads TGTGCCAGCAGTTACGCCGAACTCCCCGGCAATGAGCAGTTCTTC. Translating it yields CASSYAELPGNEQFF.

V and J are TRBV23-1 and TRBJ1-1; D gene ambiguous. TRBV23-1 is identified as an open reading frame with a role that is uncertain. The V end lost 3 bases, the J end lost 4 bases, and 18 bases lay between the germline ends. CDR3 size: 16 residues. This CDR3 is CASSQEYSAKSTEAFF. The DNA of the CDR3 is TGCGCCAGCAGTCAGGAGTATTCTGCCAAAAGCACTGAAGCTTTCTTT.

The rearrangement joins TRBV6-5 to TRBJ2-5; possible D gene TRBD1, 7 bases. The DNA matches TRBJ2-7 better at its end, which makes the J call doubtful. The CDR3 consists of 15 residues. Germline V lookup: CDR1 MNHEY, CDR2 SVGAGI. This CDR3 is CASSRGTAISYEQYF. The CDR3 DNA is TGTGCCAGCAGCCGCGGGACAGCCATCTCCTACGAGCAGTACTTC.

The chain joins TRBV7-3 to TRBJ2-2, with 8 positions matching TRBD2. CDR1 and CDR2 (germline): SGHTA, FQGTGA. This CDR3 comprises 16 residues. Trimming at V came to 2 bases and at J to 4 bases, leaving 6 bases not matched to a gene. CDR3 protein: CASSLVAGGGTGELFF. The CDR3 DNA reads as TGTGCCAGCAGCTTAGTGGCGGGGGGCGGCACCGGGGAGCTGTTTTTT.

Comments on this clone: The identical CDR3 is also encoded by other nucleotide sequences in the sample. This chain connects TRBV5-1 to TRBJ1-1, with D uncertain. V was shortened by 0 bases and J by 4 bases, with 10 bases between the two germline ends. CDR3 size: 14 residues. The germline gives CDR1 SGHRS, CDR2 YFSETQ. As DNA, the CDR3 is TGCGCCAGCAGCTTGGCCCCCGGTGGCACTGAAGCTTTCTTT. Amino acids: CASSLAPGGTEAFF.

The rearrangement uses TRBV6-6 and TRBJ2-2, with 10 bases lining up with TRBD2. With V trimmed by 7 bases and J by 0 bases, 5 bases remained unmatched. Germline V CDR1 and CDR2: MNHNY, SVGAGI (reference sequence). The CDR3 sequence is 16 residues long. The CDR3 here is CASTLLAGPNTGELFF. As DNA, the CDR3 is TGTGCCAGCACCCTACTAGCGGGACCGAACACCGGGGAGCTGTTTTTT.

J is TRBJ1-1 and V is TRBV28; D may be TRBD1 (5 bases). V was trimmed by 3 bases and J by 1 base, leaving 6 bases between them. Germline-derived CDR1 and CDR2 are MDHEN and SYDVKM. The CDR3 runs to 13 residues. The CDR3 bases are TGTGCCAGCAGTTTCGGACAGAACACTGAAGCTTTCTTT. Its translation is CASSFGQNTEAFF.

The chain employs TRBV29-1 and TRBJ1-1; D remains unclear. CDR1 SQVTM and CDR2 ANQGSEA come from the germline V gene. This CDR3 has 14 residues. The germline V and J ends were trimmed by 4 bases and 0 bases, with 12 bases remaining between them. The CDR3 bases are TGCAGCGTTGGCATTGACACAATGAACACTGAAGCTTTCTTT. Protein sequence: CSVGIDTMNTEAFF. The full variable domain, rest sourced from reference TRBV29-1 and TRBJ1-1, is SAVISQKPSRDICQRGTSLTIQCQVDSQVTMMFWYRQQPGQSLTLIATANQGSEATYESGFVIDKFPISRPNLTFSTLTVSNMSPEDSSIYLCSVGIDTMNTEAFFGQGTRLTVV.

The CDR3 sequence is CASSLRLAGDGGPLGIQYF. The CDR3, as DNA: TGTGCCAGCAGCCTACGACTAGCGGGAGATGGAGGCCCTTTAGGCATTCAGTACTTC. The V and J genes are TRBV4-2 and TRBJ2-4; 12 positions match TRBD2. V was clipped by 4 bases and J by 9 bases; unmatched bases: 19. The CDR3 contains 19 residues. Germline loops: CDR1 LGHNA, CDR2 YNFKEQ.

The chain recombines TRBV4-1 with TRBJ2-2; 9 positions agree with TRBD1. The CDR3 length is 15 residues. The J segment lost 4 bases and the V segment lost 3 bases, leaving 3 bases of the junction unmatched. Germline V gives CDR1 MGHRA, CDR2 YSYEKL. DNA of the CDR3: TGCGCCAGCAGCCAGGACAGGGGCGTCACCGGGGAGCTGTTTTTT. This gives the protein CASSQDRGVTGELFF.

V gene TRBV5-1 combines with J gene TRBJ2-2, with 11 bases matching TRBD2. This CDR3 spans 20 amino acids. The germline V gene encodes CDR1 SGHRS and CDR2 YFSETQ. The V gene end was trimmed by 4 bases and the J gene end by 0 bases; junction bases not matched to a gene: 14. The CDR3 region is CASSPETSGILTPNTGELFF. Here the CDR3 DNA reads TGCGCCAGCAGCCCAGAGACTAGCGGGATCTTAACACCGAACACCGGGGAGCTGTTTTTT.

The chain couples TRBV19 to TRBJ1-5; TRBD1 is a possible D gene (6 bases). The CDR3 consists of 17 residues. Germline V CDR1 and CDR2: LNHDA, SQIVND (reference sequence). V lost 5 bases to trimming and J lost 0 bases, with 17 bases between them. The CDR3 DNA sequence: TGTGCCAGTAGTGATCAAGGGGGTTATTTTAGCAATCAGCCCCAGCATTTT. Its translation is CASSDQGGYFSNQPQHF.

This chain links TRBV4-1 with TRBJ1-2, with TRBD1 identical over 7 bases. The CDR3 runs 14 residues. The germline V gene has CDR1 MGHRA and CDR2 YSYEKL. The junction had 7 bases not matched to a gene; V was cut back by 4 bases and J by 5 bases. The CDR3 DNA sequence: TGCGCCAGCAGCCCGCCAGGGACAGAGTATGGCTACACCTTC. This sequence encodes CASSPPGTEYGYTF.

The chain carries TRBV4-3 and TRBJ2-3; D is ambiguous. Between the trimmed V and J ends, which lost 2 bases and 6 bases, there was a span of 9 bases. The CDR3 consists of 13 residues. Germline loops: CDR1 LGHNA, CDR2 YSLEER. This CDR3 reads CASSQRLADTQYF. Here the CDR3 DNA reads TGCGCCAGCAGCCAACGACTGGCGGATACGCAGTATTTT.

As DNA, the CDR3 is TGTGCCAGCCACGCAGCGGAACTATTCGGGATCCAGTACTTC. This translates into CASHAAELFGIQYF. This rearrangement joins TRBV6-6 to TRBJ2-5; perhaps TRBD2 as D (5 bases). This CDR3 region has 14 residues. CDR1 MNHNY and CDR2 SVGAGI come from the germline V gene (reference sequence). Trimming stripped 8 bases from V and 10 bases from J, with 23 bases between.

The chain recombines TRBV10-3 with TRBJ1-3, with D possibly being TRBD1 (6 bases). With 6 bases removed from V and 0 bases from J, the gap between germline ends came to 15 bases. Germline CDR1 and CDR2: ENHRY and SYGVKD. This CDR3 is 16 amino acids long. CDR3 bases: TGTGCCATCAGCCTTAACAGGGACCTCTCTGGAAACACCATATATTTT. Its translation is CAISLNRDLSGNTIYF.

The J gene is TRBJ2-7, the V gene TRBV7-2, with D maybe TRBD2 (5 bases). Trimming removed 7 bases from V and 2 bases from J, with 15 bases in between. The germline V gene has CDR1 SGHTA and CDR2 FQGNSA. The CDR3 has 14 amino acids. CDR3 nucleotide sequence: TGTGCCAGCAATTCGGCTTCGACTACCTACGAGCAGTACTTC. Its protein is CASNSASTTYEQYF.

The V and J genes are TRBV28 and TRBJ1-2; D not resolved. Trimming took off 7 bases at V and 2 bases at J, with 11 bases between the two ends. Germline values: CDR1 MDHEN, CDR2 SYDVKM. The CDR3 covers 13 residues. The CDR3 protein is CASNRGGNYGYTF. The CDR3 region has the DNA TGTGCCAGCAACCGCGGCGGGAACTATGGCTACACCTTC.

About this clone itself: The junction shows a germline mismatch at one end, possibly a read error. V usage is TRBV7-7 and J usage is TRBJ2-5; possibly TRBD1 for D (6 bases). The CDR3 extends over 14 amino acids. The germline gives CDR1 SSHAT, CDR2 FNYEAQ (reference sequence). CDR3 bases: TGTGCTAGCAGCCCCGCAGGGGCTGGGGAGACCCAGTACTTC. The encoded protein is CASSPAGAGETQYF.

Of note for this clone: The sample has other DNA sequences that encode this CDR3 too. The gene calls are TRBV19 and TRBJ2-7; the match to TRBD1 covers 7 bases. The CDR3 loop spans 17 amino acids. Trimming at V came to 3 bases and at J to 0 bases, leaving 11 bases not matched to a gene. Germline values: CDR1 LNHDA, CDR2 SQIVND (reference sequence). The CDR3 protein is CASSIGKGQRLSYEQYF. The DNA of the CDR3 is TGTGCCAGTAGTATCGGAAAGGGACAGCGCCTCTCCTACGAGCAGTACTTC. Full variable domain (rest looked up from reference TRBV19 and TRBJ2-7): DGGITQSPKYLFRKEGQNVTLSCEQNLNHDAMYWYRQDPGQGLRLIYYSQIVNDFQKGDIAEGYSVSREKKESFPLTVTSAQKNPTAFYLCASSIGKGQRLSYEQYFGPGTRLTVT.

The V call is TRBV10-3, the J call TRBJ2-2; tentatively, D is TRBD1 (6 bases). Germline CDR1 ENHRY, CDR2 SYGVKD. This CDR3 spans 15 amino acids. Deletions cut 3 bases from V and 1 base from J, with 9 bases between. CDR3 sequence reads: CAISDRGGNTGELFF. For the CDR3, the DNA is TGTGCCATCAGTGATCGAGGGGGGAACACCGGGGAGCTGTTTTTT.